Here is one T cell receptor (beta chain) with its context. The antigen is undetermined. The data stem from a study of shared clonotypes between healthy human individuals. Study-wide results and limits: The generation probabilities recorded for non-shared clonotypes fell below those of clonotypes shared by all four donors.

DNA at 200 ng, tens of thousands of T cell genomes, went into sorted-subset replicate PCRs. Only in-frame clones appear in the TCRdb table, and some are missing; sequencing was by immunoSEQ multiplex PCR. This sample yields some 740,000 clones, of which 80% to 95% are seen a single time; under 30% belongs to the top ten. Trimming took off 4 bases at V and 4 bases at J, with 16 bases between the two ends. The CDR3 runs to 15 residues. CDR1 and CDR2 (germline): SGHDN, FVKESK. Terminally differentiated effector memory CD45RA+ cells were excluded from the naive CD8 cells, which were CD45RO-negative and positively selected for CCR7.

The clonotype comes from a man younger than 45 in good health. The sample consisted of naive CD8+ T cells sorted from blood. The chain carries TRBV14 and TRBJ2-5; D perhaps matches TRBD1 (6 bases). The CDR3 sequence is CASSPTRGKGETQYF. CDR3 sequence (DNA): TGTGCCAGCAGCCCTACAAGGGGGAAAGGAGAGACCCAGTACTTC.